A selection of T cell receptor beta chains follows, all from one sample in a study of T-cell reconstitution after alpha-beta-depleted transplantation in children. TCRdb reprocessed the PCR reads via MiXCR and lists one record per CDR3 protein. The repertoire holds about 290,000 distinct CDR3 sequences, with about 9.5% as singletons. The source was PBMCs, collected before TCRalphabeta/CD19-depleted stem cell transplant. These receptors were taken from a boy less than two years old with acute myeloid leukemia, due to receive a stem cell transplant. Both conserved end residues are part of each CDR3. D genes are given only for firm matches. Only some rows state a clone size, as once, few, many or a class for expanded clones.

J gene: TRBJ2-5
D gene: .
clone size: .
V gene: TRBV5-4
CDR3 DNA: TGTGCCAGCAGCTTGGCCGGCTACTTTCAGTACTTC
CDR3 protein: CASSLAGYFQYF

J gene: TRBJ2-7
D gene: .
clone size: few
V gene: TRBV5-1
CDR3 DNA: TGCGCCAGCAGCTTGGAGGACCTAGGCGGATACGAGCAGTACTTC
CDR3 protein: CASSLEDLGGYEQYF

J gene: TRBJ2-2
D gene: TRBD1
clone size: many
V gene: TRBV12-3/TRBV12-4
CDR3 DNA: TGTGCCAGCAGTCCAACACCGGGACAGGGGAACACCGGGGAGCTGTTTTTT
CDR3 protein: CASSPTPGQGNTGELFF

J gene: TRBJ2-2
D gene: .
clone size: few
V gene: TRBV2
CDR3 DNA: TGTGCCAGCAGGGAGACTTCGAACACCGGGGAGCTGTTTTTT
CDR3 protein: CASRETSNTGELFF

J gene: TRBJ2-2
D gene: TRBD1
clone size: .
V gene: TRBV7-3
CDR3 DNA: TGTGCCAGCAGCTTAAGAGACAGGGGAAACACGAACACCGGGGAGCTGTTTTTT
CDR3 protein: CASSLRDRGNTNTGELFF

J gene: TRBJ1-5
D gene: .
clone size: many
V gene: TRBV18
CDR3 DNA: TGTGCCAGCTCACCACCAGAAGGGGCCTTCAATCAGCCCCAGCATTTT
CDR3 protein: CASSPPEGAFNQPQHF

J gene: TRBJ1-2
D gene: TRBD1
clone size: few
V gene: TRBV28
CDR3 DNA: TGTGCCAGCAGTTCGGGACAGGGGCCTGACTATGGCTACACCTTC
CDR3 protein: CASSSGQGPDYGYTF

J gene: TRBJ2-6
D gene: .
clone size: .
V gene: TRBV5-1
CDR3 DNA: TGCGCCAGCAGCTTGAGGGTCGGAGGCGCCGGGGCCAACGTCCTGACTTTC
CDR3 protein: CASSLRVGGAGANVLTF

J gene: TRBJ2-7
D gene: .
clone size: many
V gene: TRBV25-1
CDR3 DNA: TGTGCCAGCAGTGAGGCAGGGGTGTCCTACGAGCAGTACTTC
CDR3 protein: CASSEAGVSYEQYF

J gene: TRBJ2-3
D gene: .
clone size: many
V gene: TRBV4-3
CDR3 DNA: TGCGCCAGCAGCCAAGATACTAGCAGAGATACGCAGTATTTT
CDR3 protein: CASSQDTSRDTQYF

J gene: TRBJ2-3
D gene: TRBD1
clone size: many
V gene: TRBV10-3
CDR3 DNA: TGTGCCACGGGACAGGGACAGGAGGCAGATACGCAGTATTTT
CDR3 protein: CATGQGQEADTQYF

J gene: TRBJ2-2
D gene: .
clone size: .
V gene: TRBV2
CDR3 DNA: TGTGCCAGCAGTGGGACTCCTCCGGGCACCGGGGAGCTGTTTTTT
CDR3 protein: CASSGTPPGTGELFF

J gene: TRBJ1-1
D gene: .
clone size: many
V gene: TRBV7-2
CDR3 DNA: TGTGCCAGCAGCCCCCCAACAGGGTTGAACACTGAAGCTTTCTTT
CDR3 protein: CASSPPTGLNTEAFF

J gene: TRBJ1-4
D gene: .
clone size: many
V gene: TRBV6-1
CDR3 DNA: TGTGCCAGCAGAGGGCACGGGACACAAGAAAAACTGTTTTTT
CDR3 protein: CASRGHGTQEKLFF

J gene: TRBJ2-3
D gene: .
clone size: medium-sized
V gene: TRBV28
CDR3 DNA: TGTGCCAGCAGTCTACAGACAGATACGCAGTATTTT
CDR3 protein: CASSLQTDTQYF

J gene: TRBJ1-5
D gene: .
clone size: many
V gene: TRBV19
CDR3 DNA: TGTGCCAGTAGTATTAATCAGCCCCAGCATTTT
CDR3 protein: CASSINQPQHF

J gene: TRBJ1-3
D gene: .
clone size: few
V gene: TRBV20-1
CDR3 DNA: TGCAGTGCTAGAGTGGTCAAGGGCTCTGGAAACACCATATATTTT
CDR3 protein: CSARVVKGSGNTIYF

J gene: TRBJ2-1
D gene: .
clone size: many
V gene: TRBV12-3/TRBV12-4
CDR3 DNA: TGTGCCAGCAGTTCCGACTCCAATGAGCAGTTCTTC
CDR3 protein: CASSSDSNEQFF

J gene: TRBJ1-3
D gene: .
clone size: many
V gene: TRBV29-1
CDR3 DNA: TGCAGCGCCCGGGACGGATCTGGAAACACCATATATTTT
CDR3 protein: CSARDGSGNTIYF

J gene: TRBJ2-7
D gene: TRBD1
clone size: many
V gene: TRBV11-2
CDR3 DNA: TGTGCCAGCAGCTTTACCGGGACAGGGAGCTCCTACGAGCAGTACTTC
CDR3 protein: CASSFTGTGSSYEQYF

J gene: TRBJ2-3
D gene: .
clone size: .
V gene: TRBV4-2
CDR3 DNA: TGTGCCAGCAGCCAAGAGGCGCGGGTCACAGATACGCAGTATTTT
CDR3 protein: CASSQEARVTDTQYF

J gene: TRBJ2-3
D gene: TRBD2
clone size: many
V gene: TRBV20-1
CDR3 DNA: TGCAGTGCTGAACTAGCGGGGGCCTTCACAGATACGCAGTATTTT
CDR3 protein: CSAELAGAFTDTQYF

J gene: TRBJ2-7
D gene: .
clone size: many
V gene: TRBV7-2
CDR3 DNA: TGTGCCAGCAGCTTATTCCCAGTCTACGAGCAGTACTTC
CDR3 protein: CASSLFPVYEQYF

J gene: TRBJ2-5
D gene: .
clone size: many
V gene: TRBV5-1
CDR3 DNA: TGCGCCAGCAGGTCGGGGATCCAAGAGACCCAGTACTTC
CDR3 protein: CASRSGIQETQYF

J gene: TRBJ2-5
D gene: .
clone size: .
V gene: TRBV20-1
CDR3 DNA: TGCAGTGCCACAACGCGTAGGGTCGAGACCCAGTACTTC
CDR3 protein: CSATTRRVETQYF

J gene: TRBJ2-2
D gene: .
clone size: many
V gene: TRBV5-1
CDR3 DNA: TGCGCCAGCAGCTTGGGCCACAGGGATCCGAACACCGGGGAGCTGTTTTTT
CDR3 protein: CASSLGHRDPNTGELFF

J gene: TRBJ2-2
D gene: .
clone size: few
V gene: TRBV23-1
CDR3 DNA: TGCGCCAGCAGTCCCCCCGGGGCAGGGGGGGCCACCGGGGAGCTGTTTTTT
CDR3 protein: CASSPPGAGGATGELFF

J gene: TRBJ2-4
D gene: .
clone size: few
V gene: TRBV29-1
CDR3 DNA: TGCAGCGTTGTGGAACGGAACAAAAACATTCAGTACTTC
CDR3 protein: CSVVERNKNIQYF

J gene: TRBJ2-7
D gene: TRBD1
clone size: few
V gene: TRBV29-1
CDR3 DNA: TGCAGCGTCCCGGGACAGGGTCTCGAGCAGTACTTC
CDR3 protein: CSVPGQGLEQYF

J gene: TRBJ2-1
D gene: .
clone size: many
V gene: TRBV24-1
CDR3 DNA: TGTGCCACCAGTGGGAGTCTACTTCCTGGGGAACTCGTACAGTTCTTC
CDR3 protein: CATSGSLLPGELVQFF

J gene: TRBJ1-1
D gene: .
clone size: many
V gene: TRBV29-1
CDR3 DNA: TGCAGCGTTGTTATAAGGGCCTCGAACACTGAAGCTTTCTTT
CDR3 protein: CSVVIRASNTEAFF

J gene: TRBJ1-4
D gene: .
clone size: few
V gene: TRBV7-9
CDR3 DNA: TGTGCCAGCAGCTTCAACAGGGATTCGACTAATGAAAAACTGTTTTTT
CDR3 protein: CASSFNRDSTNEKLFF

J gene: TRBJ2-5
D gene: .
clone size: many
V gene: TRBV7-8
CDR3 DNA: TGTGCCAGCAGCTTAGCGCTAATAGGTCAAGAGACCCAGTACTTC
CDR3 protein: CASSLALIGQETQYF

J gene: TRBJ1-1
D gene: .
clone size: many
V gene: TRBV5-4
CDR3 DNA: TGTGCCAGCAGCTTGTCGACTAGAGTAACTGAAGCTTTCTTT
CDR3 protein: CASSLSTRVTEAFF

J gene: TRBJ2-5
D gene: .
clone size: many
V gene: TRBV7-2
CDR3 DNA: TGTGCCAGCAGCTTATCCTCGGGCGGGGCCCAAGAGACCCAGTACTTC
CDR3 protein: CASSLSSGGAQETQYF

J gene: TRBJ1-1
D gene: .
clone size: many
V gene: TRBV12-5
CDR3 DNA: TGTGCTAGTGGTGCCGGAAGTGCGAACACTGAAGCTTTCTTT
CDR3 protein: CASGAGSANTEAFF

J gene: TRBJ2-1
D gene: TRBD2
clone size: .
V gene: TRBV10-3
CDR3 DNA: TGTGCCATCAGCGGGACTAGCGGGGGTGAGCAGTTCTTC
CDR3 protein: CAISGTSGGEQFF

J gene: TRBJ2-1
D gene: TRBD1
clone size: many
V gene: TRBV5-7
CDR3 DNA: TGTGCCAGCAGCACGGGACAGGCCAGCTCCTACAATGAGCAGTTCTTC
CDR3 protein: CASSTGQASSYNEQFF

J gene: TRBJ2-3
D gene: TRBD2
clone size: many
V gene: TRBV7-3
CDR3 DNA: TGTGCCAGCAGCTTGGGGTATAGCGGGTTCGCAGATACGCAGTATTTT
CDR3 protein: CASSLGYSGFADTQYF

J gene: TRBJ1-1
D gene: .
clone size: .
V gene: TRBV14
CDR3 DNA: TGTGCCAGCAGCCAAGGAGCTAGGGAGTCTGAAGCTTTCTTT
CDR3 protein: CASSQGARESEAFF

J gene: TRBJ2-3
D gene: .
clone size: many
V gene: TRBV28
CDR3 DNA: TGTGCCAGCAGTTTTGGGGAATACACAGATACGCAGTATTTT
CDR3 protein: CASSFGEYTDTQYF

J gene: TRBJ2-5
D gene: TRBD2
clone size: many
V gene: TRBV20-1
CDR3 DNA: TGCAGTGCGAGTAGCGGGAAAGAGCAAGAGACCCAGTACTTC
CDR3 protein: CSASSGKEQETQYF

J gene: TRBJ1-4
D gene: .
clone size: many
V gene: TRBV20-1
CDR3 DNA: TGCAGTGCTGGGGGGCGGACTAATGAAAAACTGTTTTTT
CDR3 protein: CSAGGRTNEKLFF

J gene: TRBJ1-1
D gene: .
clone size: many
V gene: TRBV20-1
CDR3 DNA: TGCAGTGCTAGAGTGAACCGCTTGAGAGCTTTCTTT
CDR3 protein: CSARVNRLRAFF

J gene: TRBJ2-2
D gene: .
clone size: many
V gene: TRBV6-5
CDR3 DNA: TGTGCCAGCAGTTACACTATCACCCGTCCAACCGGGGAGCTGTTTTTT
CDR3 protein: CASSYTITRPTGELFF

J gene: TRBJ2-1
D gene: TRBD2
clone size: many
V gene: TRBV19
CDR3 DNA: TGTGCCAGTAGCGGGGGGTGGGACAATGAGCAGTTCTTC
CDR3 protein: CASSGGWDNEQFF